This T cell receptor beta chain was documented in a study of T cell changes during pregnancy in multiple sclerosis. Here immunoSEQ multiplex PCR was the method, and the copy in TCRdb shows in-frame clones only, minus some. The table records approximately 100,000 clones, about 92% of them present only once. The CDR3 sequence is 17 residues long. Germline assignment: CDR1 SEHNR and CDR2 FQNEAQ (reference sequence). Trimming cost V 4 bases and J 2 bases; bases outside gene matches: 10. The chain has TRBV7-9 and TRBJ2-3; 9 bases map to TRBD2. This receptor was taken from a female donor with multiple sclerosis, enrolled in a pregnancy study. The sequencing here drew on peripheral blood, taken in the second trimester of pregnancy. The CDR3 loop is CASSYPAGGLNTDTQYF. The DNA for the CDR3 is TGTGCCAGCAGCTACCCCGCGGGGGGGCTTAACACAGATACGCAGTATTTT.